Below, 10 T cell receptor beta chains from the same sample are listed, as sequenced in a study of T cells in Graves' hyperthyroidism and ophthalmopathy. What was amplified from RNA transcripts were TCR beta CDR3 regions. RT-PCR in the first round (using the HTBI primer set) targeted the TCR CDR3. One entry per CDR3 protein, called by TCRdb with MiXCR from the multiplex PCR reads. The table records about 400,000 distinct CDR3 sequences, roughly an eighth of them present only once. Sequences were obtained from blood. The receptors come from a woman under 30 with Graves' hyperthyroidism.

This clonotype has just a few counts. The CDR3 reads CASSLYGGGTYEQYF. CDR3 coding DNA: TGTGCCAGCAGTTTATATGGCGGGGGAACCTACGAGCAGTACTTC. The chain recombines TRBV28 with TRBJ2-7, with TRBD2 matching 7 bases. CDR3 length: 15 amino acids. V shed 1 base, J shed 2 bases, and the junction held 5 bases outside the gene matches. CDR1 and CDR2 (germline): MDHEN, SYDVKM.

The genes are TRBV19 and TRBJ2-4; perhaps TRBD2 as D (6 bases). CDR1 and CDR2 from the germline V gene are LNHDA and SQIVND (reference sequence). V was shortened by 11 bases and J by 1 base, with 30 bases between the two germline ends. This CDR3 has 19 amino acids. The CDR3 protein is CAGTSPAGPEAGAKNIQYF. The CDR3 coding sequence is TGTGCCGGAACCTCGCCGGCGGGGCCTGAGGCTGGGGCCAAAAACATTCAGTACTTC.

The genes are TRBV2 and TRBJ2-7; D call uncertain. The germline V and J ends were trimmed by 3 bases and 3 bases, with 12 bases remaining between them. The germline V gene encodes CDR1 SNHLY and CDR2 FYNNEI. The CDR3 extends over 14 amino acids. The CDR3 DNA is TGTGCCAGCAGTGATGGGTTGTCGATCTACGAGCAGTACTTC. This gives the protein CASSDGLSIYEQYF.

The rearrangement links TRBV13 to TRBJ2-7; a weak D match, TRBD1 (6 bases). V was clipped by 6 bases and J by 0 bases, with 15 bases between them. CDR1 and CDR2 from the germline V gene are PRHDT and FYEKMQ (reference sequence). The CDR3 is 15 residues long. Here the CDR3 reads CASRNLGTSSYEQYF. CDR3 sequence (DNA): TGTGCCAGCAGAAATCTAGGGACATCCTCCTACGAGCAGTACTTC.

This clonotype was picked up many times. The J gene is TRBJ1-2, the V gene TRBV9; D is unresolved. V was pared by 0 bases and J by 3 bases, with 6 bases between. CDR3 size: 13 residues. Germline V lookup: CDR1 SGDLS, CDR2 YYNGEE. CDR3 coding DNA: TGTGCCAGCAGCGTAGACTCCTACTATGGCTACACCTTC. It specifies CASSVDSYYGYTF.

In its sample, this clonotype was seen many times. This sequence joins TRBV27 and TRBJ2-1; D is undetermined. This CDR3 has 15 amino acids. Trimming took 4 bases from V and 0 from J, leaving 10 bases between them. Germline V gives CDR1 MNHEY, CDR2 SMNVEV (reference sequence). CDR3 sequence: CASSSEKSSYNEQFF. The CDR3 coding sequence is TGTGCCAGCAGTTCTGAGAAAAGCTCCTACAATGAGCAGTTCTTC.

This clonotype was found many times. V and J are TRBV10-3 and TRBJ2-1; 8 nucleotides match TRBD2. The trim removed 2 bases at V and 6 bases at J, leaving 9 bases unmatched. Germline V gene lookup returns CDR1 ENHRY and CDR2 SYGVKD. CDR3 length equals 16 residues. This chain's CDR3 is CAISETGTRGPNEQFF. The CDR3 nucleotides are TGTGCCATCAGTGAGACAGGGACTAGGGGCCCCAATGAGCAGTTCTTC.

The chain uses TRBV20-1 and TRBJ2-5; tentatively, D is TRBD1 (5 bases). Deletions cut 3 bases from V and 2 bases from J, with 10 bases between. The CDR3 consists of 13 residues. From germline, CDR1 is DFQATT and CDR2 SNEGSKA (reference sequence). The CDR3 protein is CSARSDSQETQYF. As DNA, the CDR3 is TGCAGTGCTAGGTCCGACAGTCAAGAGACCCAGTACTTC.

This clonotype was detected only a few times. V and J are TRBV20-1 and TRBJ1-1; D remains ambiguous. This CDR3 has 15 residues. Trimming took off 3 bases at V and 3 bases at J, with 17 bases between the two ends. Germline V gene sequence: CDR1 DFQATT, CDR2 SNEGSKA (reference sequence). CDR3 nucleotides: TGCAGTGCTAGTGACGGCCGGGGTGTCCACACTGAAGCTTTCTTT. It encodes CSASDGRGVHTEAFF.

This clonotype was counted ten times or more. J is TRBJ1-2 and V is TRBV30; D is ambiguous. The CDR3 has 15 amino acids. With 0 bases removed from V and 0 bases from J, the gap between germline ends came to 11 bases. Germline V gene data show CDR1 as GTSNPN and CDR2 as SVGIG (reference sequence). CDR3 sequence: CAWSVQQSPNYGYTF. The CDR3, as DNA: TGTGCCTGGAGTGTACAACAGTCACCTAACTATGGCTACACCTTC.